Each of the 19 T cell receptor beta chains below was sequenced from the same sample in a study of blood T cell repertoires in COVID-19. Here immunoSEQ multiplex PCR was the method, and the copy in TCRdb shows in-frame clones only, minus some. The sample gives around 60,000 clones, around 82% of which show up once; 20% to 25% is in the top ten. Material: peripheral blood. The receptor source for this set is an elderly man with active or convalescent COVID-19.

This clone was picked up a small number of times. The DNA for the CDR3 is TGTGCCAGCAGCTCCAAGCCCGCTAACTATGGCTACACCTTC. It encodes CASSSKPANYGYTF. The V gene is TRBV7-2, the J gene TRBJ1-2; D gene unclear. The CDR3 has 14 amino acids. Germline CDR1 is SGHTA and CDR2 is FQGNSA. The V end was cut by 4 bases, the J end by 0 bases, with 9 bases between.

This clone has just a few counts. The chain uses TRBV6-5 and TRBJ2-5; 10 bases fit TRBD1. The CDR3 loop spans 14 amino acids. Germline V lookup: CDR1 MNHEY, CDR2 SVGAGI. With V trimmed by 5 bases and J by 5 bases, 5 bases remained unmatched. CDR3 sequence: CASSPGTGVETQYF. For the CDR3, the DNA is TGTGCCAGCAGTCCCGGGACAGGGGTCGAGACCCAGTACTTC.

The CDR3: CASSPSWAGGIHEQFF. The CDR3 DNA follows: TGTGCCAGTAGTCCGTCCTGGGCAGGGGGTATCCATGAGCAGTTCTTC. The rearrangement links TRBV19 to TRBJ2-1, with 7 positions matching TRBD1. CDR1 is LNHDA, CDR2 SQIVND, per germline (reference sequence). Trimming removed 5 bases from V and 8 bases from J; junction bases left unmatched: 15. This CDR3 spans 16 amino acids. Using reference TRBV19 and TRBJ2-1 for the parts outside the CDR3, the full variable domain is DGGITQSPKYLFRKEGQNVTLSCEQNLNHDAMYWYRQDPGQGLRLIYYSQIVNDFQKGDIAEGYSVSREKKESFPLTVTSAQKNPTAFYLCASSPSWAGGIHEQFFGPGTRLTVL.

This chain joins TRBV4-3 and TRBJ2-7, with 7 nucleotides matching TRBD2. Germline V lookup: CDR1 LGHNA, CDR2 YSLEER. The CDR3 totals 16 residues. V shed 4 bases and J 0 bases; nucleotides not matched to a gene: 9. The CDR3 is CASSLTASGTSYEQYF. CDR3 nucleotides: TGCGCCAGCAGCCTTACAGCTAGCGGCACCTCCTACGAGCAGTACTTC.

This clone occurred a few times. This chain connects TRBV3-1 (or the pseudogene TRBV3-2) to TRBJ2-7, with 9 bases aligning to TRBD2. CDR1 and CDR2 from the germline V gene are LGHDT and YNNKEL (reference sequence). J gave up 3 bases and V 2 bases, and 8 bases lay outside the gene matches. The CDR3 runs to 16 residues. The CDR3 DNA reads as TGTGCCAGCAGCCAAAAGGGCTGCGGGAGGGTCTACGAGCAGTACTTC. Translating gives CASSQKGCGRVYEQYF.

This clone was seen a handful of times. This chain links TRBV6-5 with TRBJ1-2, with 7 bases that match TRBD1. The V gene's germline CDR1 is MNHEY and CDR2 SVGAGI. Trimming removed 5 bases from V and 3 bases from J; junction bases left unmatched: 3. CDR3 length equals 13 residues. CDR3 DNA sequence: TGTGCCAGCAGTCAGGGGGTTGACTATGGCTACACCTTC. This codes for CASSQGVDYGYTF.

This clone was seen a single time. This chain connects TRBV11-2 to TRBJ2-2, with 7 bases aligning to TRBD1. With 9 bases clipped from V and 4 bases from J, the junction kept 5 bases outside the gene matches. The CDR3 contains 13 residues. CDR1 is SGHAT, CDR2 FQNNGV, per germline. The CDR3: CASSTGITGELFF. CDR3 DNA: TGTGCCAGTTCGACAGGGATCACCGGGGAGCTGTTTTTT. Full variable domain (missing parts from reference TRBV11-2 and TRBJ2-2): EAGVAQSPRYKIIEKRQSVAFWCNPISGHATLYWYQQILGQGPKLLIQFQNNGVVDDSQLPKDRFSAERLKGVDSTLKIQPAKLEDSAVYLCASSTGITGELFFGEGSRLTVL.

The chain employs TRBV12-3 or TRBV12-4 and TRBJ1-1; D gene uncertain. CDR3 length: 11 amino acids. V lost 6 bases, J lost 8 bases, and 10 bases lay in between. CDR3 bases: TGTGCCAGCAGCATTCCACAGGAAGCTTTCTTT. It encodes CASSIPQEAFF.

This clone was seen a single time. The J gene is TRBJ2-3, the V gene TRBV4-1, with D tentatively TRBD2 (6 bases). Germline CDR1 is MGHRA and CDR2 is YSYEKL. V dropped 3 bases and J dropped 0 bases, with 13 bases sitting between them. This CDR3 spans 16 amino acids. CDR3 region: CASSHLALASTDTQYF. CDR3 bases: TGCGCCAGCAGCCACCTGGCGCTAGCGAGCACAGATACGCAGTATTTT.

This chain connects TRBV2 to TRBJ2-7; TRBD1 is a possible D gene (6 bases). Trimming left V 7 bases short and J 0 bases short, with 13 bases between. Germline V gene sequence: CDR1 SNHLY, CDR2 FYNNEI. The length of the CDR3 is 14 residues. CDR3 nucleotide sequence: TGTGCCAGCATGCAGGGGCCTGGCTCCTACGAGCAGTACTTC. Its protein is CASMQGPGSYEQYF.

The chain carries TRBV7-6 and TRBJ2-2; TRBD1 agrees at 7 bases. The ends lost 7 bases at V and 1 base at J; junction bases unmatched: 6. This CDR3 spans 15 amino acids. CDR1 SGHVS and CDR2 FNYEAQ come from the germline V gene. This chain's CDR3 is CASTPTGQNTGELFF. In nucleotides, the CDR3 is TGTGCCAGCACCCCGACAGGGCAGAACACCGGGGAGCTGTTTTTT.

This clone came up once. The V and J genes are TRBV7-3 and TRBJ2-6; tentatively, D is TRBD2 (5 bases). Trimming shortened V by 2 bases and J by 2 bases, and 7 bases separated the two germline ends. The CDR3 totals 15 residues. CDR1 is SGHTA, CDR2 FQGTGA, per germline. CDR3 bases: TGTGCCAGCAGCTTAGGAGGAACTGGGGCCAACGTCCTGACTTTC. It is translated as CASSLGGTGANVLTF.

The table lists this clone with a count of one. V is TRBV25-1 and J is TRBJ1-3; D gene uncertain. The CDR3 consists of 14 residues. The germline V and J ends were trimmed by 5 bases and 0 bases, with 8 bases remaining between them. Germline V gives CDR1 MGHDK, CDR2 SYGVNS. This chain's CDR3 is CASSHVFSGNTIYF. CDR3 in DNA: TGTGCCAGCAGTCATGTTTTCTCTGGAAACACCATATATTTT. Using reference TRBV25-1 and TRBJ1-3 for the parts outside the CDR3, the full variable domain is EADIYQTPRYLVIGTGKKITLECSQTMGHDKMYWYQQDPGMELHLIHYSYGVNSTEKGDLSSESTVSRIRTEHFPLTLESARPSHTSQYLCASSHVFSGNTIYFGEGSWLTVV.

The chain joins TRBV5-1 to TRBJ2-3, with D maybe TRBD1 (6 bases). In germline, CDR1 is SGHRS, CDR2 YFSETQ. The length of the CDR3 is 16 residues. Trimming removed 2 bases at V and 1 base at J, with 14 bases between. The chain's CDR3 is CASSFVQGEGTDTQYF. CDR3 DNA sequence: TGCGCCAGCAGCTTCGTACAGGGTGAGGGCACAGATACGCAGTATTTT.

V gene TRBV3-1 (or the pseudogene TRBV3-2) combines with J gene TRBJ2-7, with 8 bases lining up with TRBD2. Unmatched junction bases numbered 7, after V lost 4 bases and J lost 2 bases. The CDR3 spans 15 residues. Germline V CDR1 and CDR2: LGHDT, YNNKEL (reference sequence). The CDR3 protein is CASSRIAGKAYEQYF. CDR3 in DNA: TGTGCCAGCAGCCGCATAGCGGGGAAGGCCTACGAGCAGTACTTC.

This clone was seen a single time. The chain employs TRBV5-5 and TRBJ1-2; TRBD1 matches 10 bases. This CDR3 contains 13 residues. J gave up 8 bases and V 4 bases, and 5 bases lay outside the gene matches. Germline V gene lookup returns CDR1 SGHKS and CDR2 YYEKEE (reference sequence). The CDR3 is CASSHRTGGGYTF. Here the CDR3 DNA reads TGTGCCAGCAGCCACCGGACAGGGGGGGGCTACACCTTC.

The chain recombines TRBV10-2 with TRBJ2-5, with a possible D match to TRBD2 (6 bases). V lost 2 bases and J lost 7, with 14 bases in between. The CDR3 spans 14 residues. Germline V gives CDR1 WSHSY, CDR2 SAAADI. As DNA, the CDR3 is TGCGCCAGCAGTGAGCCCGAGACTAGTTGGACCCAGTACTTC. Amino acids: CASSEPETSWTQYF.

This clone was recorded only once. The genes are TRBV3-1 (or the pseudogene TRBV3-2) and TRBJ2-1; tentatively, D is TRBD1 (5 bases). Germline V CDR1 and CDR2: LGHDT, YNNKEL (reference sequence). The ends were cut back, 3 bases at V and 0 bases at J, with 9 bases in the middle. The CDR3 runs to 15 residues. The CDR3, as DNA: TGTGCCAGCAGCCAGGGGCCTAGCTCCTACAATGAGCAGTTCTTC. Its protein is CASSQGPSSYNEQFF.

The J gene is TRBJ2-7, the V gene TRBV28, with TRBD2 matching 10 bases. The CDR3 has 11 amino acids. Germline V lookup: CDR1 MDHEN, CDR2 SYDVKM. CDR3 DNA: TGTCTAGCGGGAGACCGCTACGAGCAGTACTTC. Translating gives CLAGDRYEQYF.